This T cell receptor (beta chain) was captured by sequencing in a study of shared clonotypes between healthy human individuals. Study outcomes and limitations: Donor scarcity curtailed the genetic and exposure-history diversity represented herein.

The germline V gene encodes CDR1 LNHDA and CDR2 SQIVND (reference sequence). CDR3 length equals 13 residues. Deletions cut 7 bases from V and 3 bases from J, with 13 bases between. The table came from immunoSEQ multiplex PCR; TCRdb's copy has only in-frame clones and leaves some out. The table shows about 980,000 clones, with 60% to 85% occurring only once. To note about this clone: Its specificity is unknown.

The chain carries TRBV19 and TRBJ2-7; D is unresolved. This receptor was identified in a man younger than 35 in good health. Sequencing used memory CD4+ T cells sorted from blood. Specified subset: CD45RA-negative fraction. CDR3 loop: CASTGSGRYEQYF. CDR3 sequence (DNA): TGTGCCAGTACTGGATCGGGTCGCTACGAGCAGTACTTC.